The 17 T cell receptor beta chains presented below share a single source sample, sequenced in a study of T cells in Graves' hyperthyroidism and ophthalmopathy. TCR beta CDR3 region amplification was performed from RNA transcripts. With the HTBI primer set, the TCR CDR3 went through a first round of RT-PCR. TCRdb fed the multiplex PCR reads into MiXCR, producing one record per CDR3 protein. The profile shows around 250,000 distinct CDR3 sequences, approximately 14% of them singletons. The sample taken for sequencing was blood. Receptors were obtained from a woman in her forties with Graves' hyperthyroidism that later progressed to Graves' ophthalmopathy.

The chain employs TRBV24-1 and TRBJ2-3; no firm D call. Germline CDR1 is KGHDR and CDR2 is SFDVKD. This CDR3 is built from 12 residues. Deletions cut 5 bases from V and 1 base from J, with 3 bases between. CDR3 DNA sequence: TGTGCCACCAGTGGGCGCACAGATACGCAGTATTTT. Amino acid sequence: CATSGRTDTQYF.

This clonotype was recorded many times. The chain joins TRBV19 to TRBJ2-2; D unresolved. V was pared by 3 bases and J by 10 bases, with 18 bases between. There are 15 residues in the CDR3. Germline V CDR1 and CDR2: LNHDA, SQIVND (reference sequence). DNA of the CDR3: TGTGCCAGTAGTATTAACGTGGGCGCCTTAAAGGAGCTGTTTTTT. This gives the protein CASSINVGALKELFF.

This clonotype was seen at least ten times. CDR3 in DNA: TGTGCCATCAGTGATTATATCGCTTCAAGCTCCTATAATTCACCCCTCCACTTT. Protein: CAISDYIASSSYNSPLHF. The V gene is TRBV10-3, the J gene TRBJ1-6; D is ambiguous. This CDR3 is built from 18 residues. CDR1 and CDR2 (germline): ENHRY, SYGVKD. V shed 3 bases and J shed 0 bases, with 15 bases lying between them.

This clonotype was found once. The gene calls are TRBV14 and TRBJ2-3; TRBD2 aligns across 7 bases. The germline gives CDR1 SGHDN, CDR2 FVKESK. V was pared by 1 base and J by 3 bases, with 7 bases of the junction left unmatched. The CDR3 spans 16 residues. The CDR3 coding sequence is TGTGCCAGCAGCCAAGGCCGCGGGACTAAGACAGATACGCAGTATTTT. Its protein product is CASSQGRGTKTDTQYF.

This clonotype was recorded at least ten times. The chain recombines TRBV9 with TRBJ1-5, with TRBD1 matching 10 bases. V shed 0 bases and J 3 bases; nucleotides not matched to a gene: 0. CDR1 SGDLS and CDR2 YYNGEE come from the germline V gene. The CDR3 has 15 amino acids. The CDR3 protein is CASSVGQGANQPQHF. The DNA for the CDR3 is TGTGCCAGCAGCGTAGGACAGGGGGCCAATCAGCCCCAGCATTTT.

The table lists this clonotype with many counts. J is TRBJ1-3 and V is TRBV28, with 8 nucleotides matching TRBD1. The ends lost 4 bases at V and 0 bases at J; junction bases unmatched: 5. CDR1 MDHEN and CDR2 SYDVKM come from the germline V gene. CDR3 length equals 16 residues. The CDR3, as DNA: TGTGCCAGCAGTTGGGACAGGCGTCGCTCTGGAAACACCATATATTTT. It encodes CASSWDRRRSGNTIYF. Supplemented by reference TRBV28 and TRBJ1-3, the full variable domain reads DVKVTQSSRYLVKRTGEKVFLECVQDMDHENMFWYRQDPGLGLRLIYFSYDVKMKEKGDIPEGYSVSREKKERFSLILESASTNQTSMYLCASSWDRRRSGNTIYFGEGSWLTVV.

This clonotype was seen repeatedly, ten times or more. V usage is TRBV20-1 and J usage is TRBJ1-6, with TRBD1 matching 7 bases. J was trimmed by 9 bases and V by 3 bases; bases with no gene match: 8. Germline values: CDR1 DFQATT, CDR2 SNEGSKA (reference sequence). The CDR3 extends over 14 amino acids. The chain's CDR3 is CSARAGTASSPLHF. The DNA for the CDR3 is TGCAGTGCTAGGGCCGGGACAGCCAGTTCACCCCTCCACTTT.

This clonotype was seen many times. This sequence joins TRBV11-2 and TRBJ2-3; 9 bases map to TRBD1. Germline CDR1 SGHAT, CDR2 FQNNGV. The ends lost 5 bases at V and 4 bases at J; junction bases unmatched: 10. This CDR3 is 16 amino acids long. The CDR3 region is CASSPTWDRDADTQYF. CDR3 nucleotides: TGTGCCAGCAGCCCTACCTGGGACAGGGACGCAGATACGCAGTATTTT.

This clonotype was observed a few times. V and J are TRBV9 and TRBJ1-2, with 8 bases fitting TRBD1. V was clipped by 3 bases and J by 0 bases; unmatched bases: 7. This CDR3 has 16 amino acids. CDR1 SGDLS and CDR2 YYNGEE come from the germline V gene. The CDR3 loop is CASSGNPGGANYGYTF. In DNA, the CDR3 is TGTGCCAGCAGCGGAAACCCAGGGGGCGCTAACTATGGCTACACCTTC.

This chain connects TRBV12-3 or TRBV12-4 to TRBJ1-1; D remains ambiguous. The length of the CDR3 is 17 residues. V lost 3 bases, J lost 4 bases, and 21 bases lay in between. For the CDR3, the DNA is TGTGCCAGCAGTTTTTCTTCAGGAGGGCTTGAGCGCACTGAAGCTTTCTTT. Protein product: CASSFSSGGLERTEAFF.

This clonotype was detected ten times or more. J is TRBJ2-7 and V is TRBV28; 9 bases match TRBD2. The CDR3 sequence is 18 residues long. V trimming: 3 bases; J trimming: 1 base; junction bases outside the gene matches: 13. CDR1 and CDR2 (germline): MDHEN, SYDVKM. This chain's CDR3 is CASSFPLVLAGWSYEQYF. In DNA form, the CDR3 reads TGTGCCAGCAGTTTTCCCCTAGTTCTAGCGGGATGGTCCTACGAGCAGTACTTC.

This clonotype was recorded at least ten times. The chain links TRBV5-1 to TRBJ2-3; the D gene is possibly TRBD2 (6 bases). This CDR3 has 16 residues. Germline CDR1 SGHRS, CDR2 YFSETQ. Trimming cost V 1 base and J 3 bases, with 15 bases left between them. In DNA, the CDR3 is TGCGCCAGCAGCTTGCCCAGCGGGCAACTTACAGATACGCAGTATTTT. This codes for CASSLPSGQLTDTQYF. The whole variable domain, filled in from reference TRBV5-1 and TRBJ2-3, reads KAGVTQTPRYLIKTRGQQVTLSCSPISGHRSVSWYQQTPGQGLQFLFEYFSETQRNKGNFPGRFSGRQFSNSRSEMNVSTLELGDSALYLCASSLPSGQLTDTQYFGPGTRLTVL.

The chain has TRBV6-2 or TRBV6-3 and TRBJ2-1; 11 bases map to TRBD2. Germline V gene sequence: CDR1 MNHEY, CDR2 SVGEGT. The CDR3 loop spans 15 amino acids. With V trimmed by 7 bases and J by 3 bases, 5 bases remained unmatched. The chain's CDR3 is CASTGLADIYNEQFF. The CDR3 DNA sequence: TGTGCCAGCACGGGACTAGCGGATATCTACAATGAGCAGTTCTTC.

This clonotype was counted between two and nine times. The rearrangement uses TRBV11-1 and TRBJ1-1, with D tentatively TRBD1 (5 bases). V lost 2 bases and J 0 bases, leaving 10 bases between the germline ends. Germline assignment: CDR1 SGHAT and CDR2 FQDESV (reference sequence). This CDR3 spans 15 amino acids. The CDR3 region has the DNA TGTGCCAGCAGCTTAACACAGGTCATGAACACTGAAGCTTTCTTT. Protein sequence: CASSLTQVMNTEAFF.

The table lists this clonotype with many counts. The chain recombines TRBV3-1 with TRBJ2-5; D gene unclear. V was shortened by 0 bases and J by 1 base, with 9 bases between the two germline ends. Per germline, CDR1 LGHDT and CDR2 YNNKEL (reference sequence). The CDR3 has 15 amino acids. CDR3 region: CASSQDLGSQETQYF. As DNA, the CDR3 is TGTGCCAGCAGCCAAGATCTGGGTAGCCAAGAGACCCAGTACTTC.

This sequence joins TRBV10-1 and TRBJ2-7; TRBD2 matches at 10 bases. Germline V lookup: CDR1 WNHNN, CDR2 SYGVQD (reference sequence). The trim removed 4 bases at V and 7 bases at J, leaving 7 bases unmatched. This CDR3 contains 14 residues. DNA of the CDR3: TGCGCCAGCAGTGGGACGGGACTAGCGAAGGAGCAGTACTTC. This translates into CASSGTGLAKEQYF.

The sample holds one count of this clonotype. With a much larger clone just one base away, this may be a read error. The chain links TRBV19 to TRBJ1-5; D call uncertain. CDR1 and CDR2 from the germline V gene are LNHDA and SQIVND (reference sequence). The CDR3 spans 12 residues. This chain's CDR3 is CTTSTVGQPQHF. DNA for the CDR3: TGTACCACTTCCACCGTCGGTCAGCCCCAGCATTTT.